This T cell receptor beta chain is drawn from a study of identical twins. TCRdb itself ran the 5' RACE reads through MiXCR, one entry per CDR3 protein. The sample lists 1.5 million to 2 million distinct CDR3 sequences; 25% to 35% were seen once. The V end was cut by 3 bases, the J end by 7 bases, with 21 bases between. The CDR3 has 16 residues. Germline-derived CDR1 and CDR2 are MDHEN and SYDVKM. Sequencing was done on a sample of cord blood. This TCR was recovered from a newborn girl in good health. The chain uses TRBV28 and TRBJ2-5; the D gene is possibly TRBD1 (5 bases). The CDR3 DNA reads TGTGCCAGCAGTTTCCCCCCAGGGAACGAGAAGGGGACCCAGTACTTC. This sequence encodes CASSFPPGNEKGTQYF.